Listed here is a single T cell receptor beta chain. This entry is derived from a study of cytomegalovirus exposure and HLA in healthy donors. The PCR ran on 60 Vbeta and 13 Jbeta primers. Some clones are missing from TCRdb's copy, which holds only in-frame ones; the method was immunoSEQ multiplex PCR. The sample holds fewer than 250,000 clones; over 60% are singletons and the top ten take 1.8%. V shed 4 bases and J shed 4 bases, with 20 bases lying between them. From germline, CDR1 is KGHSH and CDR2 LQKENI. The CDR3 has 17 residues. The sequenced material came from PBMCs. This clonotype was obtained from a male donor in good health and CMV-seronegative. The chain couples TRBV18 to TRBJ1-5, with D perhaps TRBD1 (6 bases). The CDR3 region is CASSLTGSTGRNQPQHF. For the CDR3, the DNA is TGTGCCAGCTCACTTACAGGGTCCACGGGCCGAAATCAGCCCCAGCATTTT.